This T cell receptor beta chain was captured in a study of cytotoxic CD8 clonotypes in ibrutinib-treated CLL. Points from the study as a whole: Clonality showed a rise at ibrutinib response that reversed toward baseline at progression.

Cryopreserved PBMCs yielded roughly 2 micrograms of genomic DNA for TCR beta libraries. Regarding this clone: Its antigen is not identified.

Germline CDR1 reads SNHLY; CDR2 reads FYNNEI. Between the trimmed V and J ends, which lost 6 bases and 0 bases, there was a span of 11 bases. The CDR3 is 14 amino acids. Sequenced by immunoSEQ multiplex PCR; TCRdb stores in-frame clones only, minus some. The sample contains fewer than 400,000 clones, approximately 67% of which appear only once. Here the sequenced sample was PBMCs, taken after 36 months of ibrutinib treatment. The clonotype originates from a human donor with chronic lymphocytic leukemia. The rearrangement links TRBV2 to TRBJ2-5; D uncertain. The CDR3 nucleotides read TGTGCCAGCAGCCCCACACCGTACCAAGAGACCCAGTACTTC. Encoded protein: CASSPTPYQETQYF.